A selection of T cell receptor beta chains follows, all from one sample in a study of identical twins. TCRdb re-analysed the 5' RACE reads in MiXCR, keeping a single row per CDR3 protein. This sample has about 1.7 million distinct CDR3 sequences, with about 32% found just once. Source material: cord blood. The receptors were gathered from a newborn girl in good health. Both conserved end residues are part of each CDR3.

CDR3 protein	V gene	J gene
CACSGGFGYNEQFF	TRBV2	TRBJ2-1
CSASRGTFTDTQYF	TRBV20-1	TRBJ2-3
CSARDWRQGGSGANVLTF	TRBV20-1	TRBJ2-6
CASSFVPFTGFYSNQPQHF	TRBV12-3/TRBV12-4	TRBJ1-5
CASSLEPAFDQETQYF	TRBV11-1	TRBJ2-5
CASSRGWNQPQHF	TRBV3-1	TRBJ1-5
CSAPAPAGNYEQYF	TRBV20-1	TRBJ2-7
CASSVQGGDTQYF	TRBV9	TRBJ2-3
CAIRESGTTDTQYF	TRBV10-3	TRBJ2-3
CASSADRGGYEQYF	TRBV19	NA
CASSGRDTNEKLFF	TRBV28	TRBJ1-4
CATSISRTSGGIDTQYF	TRBV15	TRBJ2-3
CSARDRLATYNEQFF	TRBV20-1	TRBJ2-1
CASSQGDTSGNEQFF	TRBV4-1	TRBJ2-1
CASSLGTSVSYEQYF	TRBV12-3/TRBV12-4	TRBJ2-7
CASSEGQSFSYEQYF	TRBV2	TRBJ2-7